This TCR beta chain was retrieved from a study of T cells in Graves' hyperthyroidism and ophthalmopathy. Study-level findings and limits: Ophthalmopathy, which appeared later, was predicted by the model a median around 6 months before onset.

The source material, RNA transcripts, was used to amplify TCR beta CDR3 regions. Researchers ran a first-round RT-PCR on the TCR CDR3 using the HTBI primer set. Via MiXCR, TCRdb re-called the multiplex PCR reads, giving one row per CDR3 protein. The sample has approximately 520,000 distinct CDR3 sequences, less than 25% seen once. The CDR3 has 15 amino acids. The trim removed 7 bases at V and 4 bases at J, leaving 9 bases unmatched. Germline V gives CDR1 LGHNT, CDR2 FRNRAP. This clonotype has ten or more counts. What it recognizes is unknown. Diagnoses used clinical symptoms, serum thyroxine and TRAb, thyroid ultrasound and orbital computed tomography.

This receptor was identified in a man between 18 and 35 years old with Graves' hyperthyroidism. This chain connects TRBV12-5 to TRBJ2-2; 7 bases map to TRBD2. Specimen: blood. The CDR3 loop is CASAGREGGTGELFF. The CDR3 DNA is TGTGCTAGTGCGGGCAGGGAGGGAGGCACCGGGGAGCTGTTTTTT.